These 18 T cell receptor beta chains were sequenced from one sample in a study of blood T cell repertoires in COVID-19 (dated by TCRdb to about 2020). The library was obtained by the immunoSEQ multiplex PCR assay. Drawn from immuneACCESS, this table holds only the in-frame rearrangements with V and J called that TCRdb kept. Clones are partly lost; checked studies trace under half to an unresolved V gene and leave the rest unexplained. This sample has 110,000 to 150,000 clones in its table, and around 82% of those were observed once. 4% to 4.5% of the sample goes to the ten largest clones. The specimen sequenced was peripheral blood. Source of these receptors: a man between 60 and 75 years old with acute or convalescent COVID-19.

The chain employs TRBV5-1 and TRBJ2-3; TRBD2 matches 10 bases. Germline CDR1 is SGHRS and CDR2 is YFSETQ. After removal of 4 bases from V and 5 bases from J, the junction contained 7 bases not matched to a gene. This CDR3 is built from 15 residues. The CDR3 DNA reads TGCGCCAGCAGCCAGCTAGCGGGAGCGGGAGATACGCAGTATTTT. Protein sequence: CASSQLAGAGDTQYF.

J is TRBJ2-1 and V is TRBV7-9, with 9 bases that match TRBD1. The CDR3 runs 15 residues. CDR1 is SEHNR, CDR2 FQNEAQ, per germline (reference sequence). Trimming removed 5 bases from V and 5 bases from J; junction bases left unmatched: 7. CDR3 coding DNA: TGTGCCAGCAGCGCGGGACAGGGAGGTGACAATGAGCAGTTCTTC. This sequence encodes CASSAGQGGDNEQFF.

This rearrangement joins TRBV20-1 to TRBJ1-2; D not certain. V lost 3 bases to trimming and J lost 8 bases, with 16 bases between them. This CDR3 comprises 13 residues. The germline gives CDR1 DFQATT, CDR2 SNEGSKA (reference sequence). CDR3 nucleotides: TGCAGTGCTAGTTCGGGGAGTGGGTCGGGCTACACCTTC. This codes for CSASSGSGSGYTF.

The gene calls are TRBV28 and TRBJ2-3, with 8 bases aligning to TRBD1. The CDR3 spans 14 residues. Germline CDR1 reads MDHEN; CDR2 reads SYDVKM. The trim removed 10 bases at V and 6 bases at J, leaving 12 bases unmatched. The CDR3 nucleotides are TGTGCCACCGCGAGGGACAGGAATTCCGATACGCAGTATTTT. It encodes CATARDRNSDTQYF.

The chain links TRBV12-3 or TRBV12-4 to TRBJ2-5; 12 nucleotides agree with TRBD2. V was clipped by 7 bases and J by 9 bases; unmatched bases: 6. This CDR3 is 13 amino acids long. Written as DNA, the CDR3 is TGTGCCAGCAAGCTAGCGGGAGGGCGGGCCCAGTACTTC. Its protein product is CASKLAGGRAQYF.

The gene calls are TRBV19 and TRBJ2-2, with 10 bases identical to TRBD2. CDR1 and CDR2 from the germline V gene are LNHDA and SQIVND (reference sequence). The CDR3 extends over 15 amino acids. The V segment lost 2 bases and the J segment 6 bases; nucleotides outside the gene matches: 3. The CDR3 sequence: CASSITSGIPGELFF. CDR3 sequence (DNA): TGTGCCAGTAGTATAACTAGCGGGATTCCCGGGGAGCTGTTTTTT.

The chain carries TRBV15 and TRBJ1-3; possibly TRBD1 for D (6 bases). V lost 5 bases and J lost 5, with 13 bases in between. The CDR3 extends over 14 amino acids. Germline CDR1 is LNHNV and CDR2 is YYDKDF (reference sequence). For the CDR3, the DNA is TGTGCCACCAGCCCTGGCAGGGGCAGAAACACCATATATTTT. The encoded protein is CATSPGRGRNTIYF.

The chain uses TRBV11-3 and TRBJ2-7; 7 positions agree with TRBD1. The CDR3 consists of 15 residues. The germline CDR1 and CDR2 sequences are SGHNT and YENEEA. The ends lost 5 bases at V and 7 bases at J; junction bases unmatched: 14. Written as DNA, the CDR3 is TGTGCCAGCAGCCGGGACAGATCTACGAGGGGAGAGCAGTACTTC. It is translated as CASSRDRSTRGEQYF.

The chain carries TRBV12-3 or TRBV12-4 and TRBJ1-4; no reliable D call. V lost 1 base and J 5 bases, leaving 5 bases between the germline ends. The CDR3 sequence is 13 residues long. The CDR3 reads CASSLGRNEKLFF. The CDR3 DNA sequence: TGTGCCAGCAGTTTAGGTAGAAATGAAAAACTGTTTTTT.

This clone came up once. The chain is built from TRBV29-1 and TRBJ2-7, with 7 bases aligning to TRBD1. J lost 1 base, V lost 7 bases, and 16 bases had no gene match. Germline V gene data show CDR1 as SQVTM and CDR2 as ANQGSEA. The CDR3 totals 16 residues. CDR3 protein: CSAKGDSLTQSYEQYF. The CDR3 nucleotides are TGCAGCGCCAAGGGGGACAGCCTAACCCAGTCCTACGAGCAGTACTTC.

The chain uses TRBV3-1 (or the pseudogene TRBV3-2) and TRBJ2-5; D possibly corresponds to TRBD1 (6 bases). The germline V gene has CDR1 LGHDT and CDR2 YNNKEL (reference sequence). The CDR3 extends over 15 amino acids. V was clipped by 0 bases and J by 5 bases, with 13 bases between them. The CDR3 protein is CASSQDATGWETQYF. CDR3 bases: TGTGCCAGCAGCCAAGATGCGACAGGTTGGGAGACCCAGTACTTC.

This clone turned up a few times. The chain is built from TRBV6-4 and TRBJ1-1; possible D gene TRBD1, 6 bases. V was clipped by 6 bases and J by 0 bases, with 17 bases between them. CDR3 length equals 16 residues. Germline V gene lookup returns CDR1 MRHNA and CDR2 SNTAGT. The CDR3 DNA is TGTGCCAGCAGAGTCACAGGGAATCTCGTGAACACTGAAGCTTTCTTT. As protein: CASRVTGNLVNTEAFF.

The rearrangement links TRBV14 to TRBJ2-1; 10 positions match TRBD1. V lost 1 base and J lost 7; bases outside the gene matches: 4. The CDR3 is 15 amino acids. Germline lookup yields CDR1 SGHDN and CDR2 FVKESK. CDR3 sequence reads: CASSQGRDRGNEQFF. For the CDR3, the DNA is TGTGCCAGCAGCCAAGGGAGGGACAGGGGAAATGAGCAGTTCTTC.

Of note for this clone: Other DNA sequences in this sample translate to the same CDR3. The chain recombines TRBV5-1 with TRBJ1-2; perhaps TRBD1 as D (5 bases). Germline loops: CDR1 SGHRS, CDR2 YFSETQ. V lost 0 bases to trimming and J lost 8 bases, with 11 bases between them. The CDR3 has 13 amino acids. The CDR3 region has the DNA TGCGCCAGCAGCTTGGAAAGGGGAGGAGGCTACACCTTC. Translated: CASSLERGGGYTF.

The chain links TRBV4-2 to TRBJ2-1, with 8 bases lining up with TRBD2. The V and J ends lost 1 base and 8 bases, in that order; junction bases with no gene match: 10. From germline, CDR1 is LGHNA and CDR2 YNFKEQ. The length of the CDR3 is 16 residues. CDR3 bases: TGTGCCAGCAGCCAAGCTTACAGCGGGAGTATCTATGAGCAGTTCTTC. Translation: CASSQAYSGSIYEQFF.

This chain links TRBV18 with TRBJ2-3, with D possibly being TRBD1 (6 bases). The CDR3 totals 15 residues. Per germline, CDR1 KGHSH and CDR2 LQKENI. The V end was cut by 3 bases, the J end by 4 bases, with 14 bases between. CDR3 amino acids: CASSPAFRGPDTQYF. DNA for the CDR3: TGTGCCAGCTCACCGGCGTTCAGGGGCCCAGATACGCAGTATTTT.

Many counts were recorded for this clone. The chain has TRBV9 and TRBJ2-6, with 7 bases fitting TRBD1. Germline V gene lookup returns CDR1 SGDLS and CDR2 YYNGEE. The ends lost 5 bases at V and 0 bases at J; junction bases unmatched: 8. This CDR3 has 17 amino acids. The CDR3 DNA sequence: TGTGCCAGCAGTGGACAGGCCCCAAGCTCTGGGGCCAACGTCCTGACTTTC. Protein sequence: CASSGQAPSSGANVLTF.

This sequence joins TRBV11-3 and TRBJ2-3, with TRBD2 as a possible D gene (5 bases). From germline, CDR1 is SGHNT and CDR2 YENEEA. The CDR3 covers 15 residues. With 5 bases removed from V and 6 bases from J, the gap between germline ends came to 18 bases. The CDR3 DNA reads TGTGCCAGCAGCCCCGGGGTGGGCGGAGCGGATACGCAGTATTTT. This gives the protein CASSPGVGGADTQYF.